A selection of T cell receptor beta chains follows, all from one sample in a study of cytomegalovirus exposure and HLA in healthy donors. Measured with immunoSEQ multiplex PCR; TCRdb has only the in-frame clones, and not every one. Here the sample spans 150,000 to 200,000 clones, 75% to 85% being singletons. Input material: PBMCs. All receptors come from a man aged 18 to 30 in good health and CMV-seronegative. CDR3s include the opening cysteine and the closing phenylalanine or tryptophan. Each record gives: V gene, clone size, CDR3 protein. Only some rows state a clone size, as once, few, many or a class for expanded clones.

>TRBV6-5|-
CASSLTGQGEQYF
>TRBV27|-
CASSPGTSGNYEQYF
>TRBV9|once
CASSLTGTGTTGELFF
>TRBV6-6|few
CASSYSLQYEQYF
>TRBV6-1|many
CASSEAGHSNQPQHF
>TRBV9|-
CASSLGQYQETQYF
>TRBV5-1|-
CASSLAHVYDYTF
>TRBV5-1|-
CASSLAVLAQGAIGELFF
>TRBV10-3|few
CAISVGTSGQETQYF
>TRBV7-8|-
CASSLAGRTEAFF
>TRBV10-3|-
CAIGGLANPTDTQYF
>TRBV2|-
CATSTLGGVTQYF
>TRBV20-1|few
CSARSQVEAFF
>TRBV2|-
CASGDGREYNEQFF
>TRBV5-6|few
CASSLVSAYEQYF
>TRBV6-4|-
CASSDSGHTGELFF
>TRBV18|-
CASSGGLNQPQHF
>TRBV28|-
CASSLSGLAGVDEQFF
>TRBV2|-
CASRKGRETEAFF
>TRBV7-8|-
CASSLEIGQGTEAFF
>TRBV19|-
CASSRAGLSNQPQHF
>TRBV7-3|-
CASSLGVGQLAVSYNEQFF
>TRBV6-1|-
CASSTGSNNSPLHF
>TRBV6-1|-
CASSESTNYNEQFF
>TRBV5-1|-
CASSLTGNTGELFF
>TRBV27|-
CASSSPLLIRESGELFF
>TRBV27|-
CASSSPPSGDTQYF
>TRBV18|-
CASSPKRVSTDTQYF
>TRBV10-2|few
CASSDTGGGLSTEAFF
>TRBV15|few
CATSGVLAGAYNEQFF
>TRBV6-1|-
CASSEAALTDTQYF
>TRBV6-5|-
CAAKQGPRGYEQYF
>TRBV30|-
CAWNRGGETQYF
>TRBV27|-
CASSLEPTGRMEKLFF
>TRBV5-1|-
CASSLYYRGSGNTIYF
>TRBV19|-
CASHSGRAWNTGELFF
>TRBV28|-
CASSSPTANYGYTF
>TRBV28|-
CAVKDQGIYGYTF
>TRBV11-2|-
CASSLGRRGGELFF
>TRBV5-6|-
CASSWAGTGGSGNTIYF
>TRBV27|-
CASSLTSGALKQPQHF
>TRBV6-6|-
CASREGGGGNEQFF
>TRBV18|-
CASSPPGRSGQPQHF
>TRBV19|-
CASSRGLAVNEQFF
>TRBV7-7|-
CASSATSGEETQYF
>TRBV10-2|-
CASRLGASLSGELFF
>TRBV5-1|-
CASSLAAGSGANVLTF
>TRBV5-6|-
CASTGQGNYNEQFF
>TRBV30|-
CAWSVPSGGVSRQETQYF
>TRBV7-8|-
CASSLTGTGQYNEQFF
>TRBV11-2|-
CASSFPSGYNEQFF
>TRBV9|-
CASSVGVTSYEQYF